This T cell receptor beta chain was sequenced during a study of blood T cell repertoires in COVID-19. A note on this clone: The germline gene is not matched at one end of the junction; a read error may be the cause.

This CDR3 is 14 amino acids long. Germline V lookup: CDR1 LNHDA, CDR2 SQIVND (reference sequence). TCRdb's copy holds only in-frame clones and misses some; the assay was immunoSEQ multiplex PCR. In the table there are some 180,000 clones, approximately 80% of which are singletons. V gene TRBV19 combines with J gene TRBJ1-6; D call uncertain. What was sequenced was peripheral blood. This TCR was sampled from a woman older than 75 with COVID-19, enrolled during active disease. The CDR3 spells CASRPQAGESTVDF. The CDR3 region has the DNA TGTGCCAGTAGACCCCAAGCCGGAGAAAGCACCGTGGACTTT.